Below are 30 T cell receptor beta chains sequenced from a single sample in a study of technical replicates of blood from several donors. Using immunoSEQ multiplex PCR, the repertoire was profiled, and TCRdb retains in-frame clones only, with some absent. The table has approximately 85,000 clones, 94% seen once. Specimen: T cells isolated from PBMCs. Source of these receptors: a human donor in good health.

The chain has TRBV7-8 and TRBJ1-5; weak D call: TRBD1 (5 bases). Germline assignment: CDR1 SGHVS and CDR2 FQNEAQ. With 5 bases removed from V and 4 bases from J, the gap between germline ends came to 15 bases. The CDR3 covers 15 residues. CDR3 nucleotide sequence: TGTGCCAGCAGCCCCGGAGGGGTTGCTAATCAGCCCCAGCATTTT. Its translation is CASSPGGVANQPQHF.

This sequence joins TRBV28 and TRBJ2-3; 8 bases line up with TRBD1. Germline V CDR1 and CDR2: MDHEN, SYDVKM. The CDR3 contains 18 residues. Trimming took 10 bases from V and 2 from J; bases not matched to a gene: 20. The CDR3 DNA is TGTGCCACCTACACCGGGGCAGGGGGCCAGGTCGTCACAGATACGCAGTATTTT. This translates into CATYTGAGGQVVTDTQYF.

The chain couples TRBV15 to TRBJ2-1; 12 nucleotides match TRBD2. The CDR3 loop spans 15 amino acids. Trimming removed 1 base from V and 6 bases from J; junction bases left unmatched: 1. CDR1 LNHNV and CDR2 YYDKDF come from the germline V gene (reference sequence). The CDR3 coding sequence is TGTGCCACCAGCAGAGTACTAGCGGGAGGCAATGAGCAGTTCTTC. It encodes CATSRVLAGGNEQFF.

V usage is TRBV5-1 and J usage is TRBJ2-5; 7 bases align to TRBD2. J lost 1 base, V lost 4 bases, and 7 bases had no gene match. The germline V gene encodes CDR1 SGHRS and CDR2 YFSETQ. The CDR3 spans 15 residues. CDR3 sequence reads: CASSPSGMSQETQYF. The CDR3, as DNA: TGCGCCAGCAGCCCCAGCGGGATGTCCCAAGAGACCCAGTACTTC.

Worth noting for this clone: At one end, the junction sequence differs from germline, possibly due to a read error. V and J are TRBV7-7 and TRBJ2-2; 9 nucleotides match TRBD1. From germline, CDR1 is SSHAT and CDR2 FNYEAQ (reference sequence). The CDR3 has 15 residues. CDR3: CASRAPGQGDGELFF. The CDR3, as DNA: TGTGCTAGCAGGGCTCCGGGACAGGGAGACGGGGAGCTGTTTTTT.

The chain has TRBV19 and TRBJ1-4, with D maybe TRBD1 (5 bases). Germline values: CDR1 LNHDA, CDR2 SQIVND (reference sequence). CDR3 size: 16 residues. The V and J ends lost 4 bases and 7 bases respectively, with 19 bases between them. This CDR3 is CASSREVGRGSEKLFF. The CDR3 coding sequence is TGTGCCAGTAGTAGGGAGGTGGGGCGCGGTTCTGAAAAACTGTTTTTT.

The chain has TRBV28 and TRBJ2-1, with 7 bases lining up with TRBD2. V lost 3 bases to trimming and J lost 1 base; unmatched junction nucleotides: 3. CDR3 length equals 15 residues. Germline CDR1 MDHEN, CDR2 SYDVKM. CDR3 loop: CASSFLAASYNEQFF. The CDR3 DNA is TGTGCCAGCAGTTTTCTAGCGGCTTCCTACAATGAGCAGTTCTTC.

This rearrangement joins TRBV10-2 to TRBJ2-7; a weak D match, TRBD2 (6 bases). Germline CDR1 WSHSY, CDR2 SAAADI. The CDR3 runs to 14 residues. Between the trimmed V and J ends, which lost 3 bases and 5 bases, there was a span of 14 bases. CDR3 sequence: CASSDRGGSDEQYF. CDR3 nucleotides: TGCGCCAGCAGTGATCGTGGAGGGAGCGACGAGCAGTACTTC.

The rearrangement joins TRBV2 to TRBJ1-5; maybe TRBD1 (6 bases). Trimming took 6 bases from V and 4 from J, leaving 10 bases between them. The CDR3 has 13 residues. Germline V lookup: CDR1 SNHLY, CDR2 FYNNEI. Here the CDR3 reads CASSRDNNQPQHF. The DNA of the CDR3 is TGTGCCAGCAGCCGGGACAATAATCAGCCCCAGCATTTT.

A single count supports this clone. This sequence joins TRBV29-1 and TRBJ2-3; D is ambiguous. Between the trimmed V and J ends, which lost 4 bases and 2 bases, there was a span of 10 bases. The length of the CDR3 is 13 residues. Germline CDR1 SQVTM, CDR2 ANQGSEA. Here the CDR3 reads CSVAARFTDTQYF. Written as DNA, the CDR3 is TGCAGCGTTGCCGCCAGATTCACAGATACGCAGTATTTT.

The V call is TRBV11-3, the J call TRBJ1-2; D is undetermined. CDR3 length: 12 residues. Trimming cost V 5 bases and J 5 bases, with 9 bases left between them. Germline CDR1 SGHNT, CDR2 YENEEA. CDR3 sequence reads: CASSAELYGYTF. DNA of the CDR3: TGTGCCAGCAGCGCGGAGTTATATGGCTACACCTTC.

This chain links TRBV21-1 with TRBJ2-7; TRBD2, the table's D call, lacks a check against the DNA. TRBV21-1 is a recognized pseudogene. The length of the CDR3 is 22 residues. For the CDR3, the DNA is TGTGCCAGCAGCAAACAGCGAGCCCAACAAAGGGTGCGAACCGGGGAAACCTACGAGCAGTACTTC. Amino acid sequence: CASSKQRAQQRVRTGETYEQYF.

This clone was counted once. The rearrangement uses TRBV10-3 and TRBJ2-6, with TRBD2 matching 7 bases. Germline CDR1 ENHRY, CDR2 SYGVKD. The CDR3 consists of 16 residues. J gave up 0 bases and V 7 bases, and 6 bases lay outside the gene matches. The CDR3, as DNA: TGTGCCATCACGGGGGGAGGGGTCTCTGGGGCCAACGTCCTGACTTTC. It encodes CAITGGGVSGANVLTF.

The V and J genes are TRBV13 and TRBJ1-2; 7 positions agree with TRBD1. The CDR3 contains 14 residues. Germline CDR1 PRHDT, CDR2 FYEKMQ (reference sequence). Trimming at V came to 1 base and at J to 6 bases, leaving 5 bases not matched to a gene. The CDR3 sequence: CASSLEGRGDGYTF. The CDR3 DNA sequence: TGTGCCAGCAGCTTAGAGGGCAGGGGGGATGGCTACACCTTC.

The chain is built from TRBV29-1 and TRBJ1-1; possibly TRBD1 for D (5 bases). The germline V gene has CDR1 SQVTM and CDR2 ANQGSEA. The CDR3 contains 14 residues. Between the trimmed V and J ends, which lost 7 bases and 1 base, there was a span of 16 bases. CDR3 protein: CSGHDATGNTEAFF. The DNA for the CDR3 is TGCAGCGGTCACGATGCTACAGGGAACACTGAAGCTTTCTTT.

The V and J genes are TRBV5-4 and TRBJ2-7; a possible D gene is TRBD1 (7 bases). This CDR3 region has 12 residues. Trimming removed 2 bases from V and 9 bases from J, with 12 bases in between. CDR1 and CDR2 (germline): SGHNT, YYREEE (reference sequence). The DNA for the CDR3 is TGTGCCAGCAGCTTCAGGGGGGACGGGCAGTACTTC. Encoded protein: CASSFRGDGQYF.

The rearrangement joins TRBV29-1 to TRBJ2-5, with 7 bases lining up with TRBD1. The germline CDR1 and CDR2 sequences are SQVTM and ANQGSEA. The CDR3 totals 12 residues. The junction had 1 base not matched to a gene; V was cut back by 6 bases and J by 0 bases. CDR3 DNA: TGCAGCGTACAGGGGTACCAAGAGACCCAGTACTTC. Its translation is CSVQGYQETQYF. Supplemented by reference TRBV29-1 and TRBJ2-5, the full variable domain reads SAVISQKPSRDICQRGTSLTIQCQVDSQVTMMFWYRQQPGQSLTLIATANQGSEATYESGFVIDKFPISRPNLTFSTLTVSNMSPEDSSIYLCSVQGYQETQYFGPGTRLLVL.

The CDR3 sequence: CASSNSGGAYNEQFF. The CDR3 nucleotides read TGTGCCAGCAGCAACTCAGGGGGCGCCTACAATGAGCAGTTCTTC. The genes are TRBV14 and TRBJ2-1; 8 bases line up with TRBD1. This CDR3 comprises 15 residues. The V gene's germline CDR1 is SGHDN and CDR2 FVKESK. The junction had 5 bases not matched to a gene; V was cut back by 5 bases and J by 2 bases.

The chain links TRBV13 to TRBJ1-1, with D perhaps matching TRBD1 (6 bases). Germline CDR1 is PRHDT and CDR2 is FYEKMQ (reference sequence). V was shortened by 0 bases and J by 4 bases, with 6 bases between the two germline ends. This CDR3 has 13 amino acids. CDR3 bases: TGTGCCAGCAGCTTAGGAGGGGGCACTGAAGCTTTCTTT. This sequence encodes CASSLGGGTEAFF.

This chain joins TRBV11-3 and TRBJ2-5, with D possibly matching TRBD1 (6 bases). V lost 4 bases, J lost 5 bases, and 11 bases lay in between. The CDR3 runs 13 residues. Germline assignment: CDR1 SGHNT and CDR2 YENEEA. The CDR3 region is CASSSGAVETQYF. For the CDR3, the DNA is TGTGCCAGCAGCTCAGGGGCGGTGGAGACCCAGTACTTC.

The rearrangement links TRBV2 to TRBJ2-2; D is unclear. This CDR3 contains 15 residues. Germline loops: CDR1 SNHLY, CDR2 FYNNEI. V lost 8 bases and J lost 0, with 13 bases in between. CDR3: CASSGFSSNTGELFF. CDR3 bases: TGTGCCAGCTCTGGCTTTAGCTCGAACACCGGGGAGCTGTTTTTT.

This chain's CDR3 is CASAWGQYYEQYF. The DNA of the CDR3 is TGTGCCAGCGCATGGGGACAGTACTACGAGCAGTACTTC. The chain links TRBV27 to TRBJ2-7; 7 nucleotides align to TRBD1. V was pared by 8 bases and J by 3 bases, with 7 bases of the junction left unmatched. CDR1 and CDR2 (germline): MNHEY, SMNVEV (reference sequence). CDR3 length: 13 amino acids.

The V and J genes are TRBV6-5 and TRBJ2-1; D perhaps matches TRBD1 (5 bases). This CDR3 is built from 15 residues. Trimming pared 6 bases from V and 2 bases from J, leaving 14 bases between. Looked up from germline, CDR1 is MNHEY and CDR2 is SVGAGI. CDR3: CASRAQDLPYNEQFF. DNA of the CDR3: TGTGCCAGCAGGGCACAGGATCTACCCTACAATGAGCAGTTCTTC.

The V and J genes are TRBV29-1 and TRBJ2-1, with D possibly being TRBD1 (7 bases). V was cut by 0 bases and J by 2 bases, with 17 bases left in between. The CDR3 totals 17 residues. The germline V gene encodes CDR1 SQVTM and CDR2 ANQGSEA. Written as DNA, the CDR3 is TGCAGCGTTGAAGATTATGGAGGGGGCATAACCTACAATGAGCAGTTCTTC. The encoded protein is CSVEDYGGGITYNEQFF.

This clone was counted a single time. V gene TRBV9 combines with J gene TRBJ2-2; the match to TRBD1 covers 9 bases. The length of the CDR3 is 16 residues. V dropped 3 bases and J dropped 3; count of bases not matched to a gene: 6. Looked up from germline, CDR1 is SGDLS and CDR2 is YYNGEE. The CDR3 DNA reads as TGTGCCAGCAGCGCCCACAGGGGGCTGGACACCGGGGAGCTGTTTTTT. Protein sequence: CASSAHRGLDTGELFF. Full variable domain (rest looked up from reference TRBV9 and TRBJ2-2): DSGVTQTPKHLITATGQRVTLRCSPRSGDLSVYWYQQSLDQGLQFLIQYYNGEERAKGNILERFSAQQFPDLHSELNLSSLELGDSALYFCASSAHRGLDTGELFFGEGSRLTVL.

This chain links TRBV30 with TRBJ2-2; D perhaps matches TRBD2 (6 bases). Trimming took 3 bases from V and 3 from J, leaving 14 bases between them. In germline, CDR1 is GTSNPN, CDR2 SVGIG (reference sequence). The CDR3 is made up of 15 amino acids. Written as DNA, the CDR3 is TGTGCCTGGAGGTGGGGGGATAAGGACACCGGGGAGCTGTTTTTT. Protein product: CAWRWGDKDTGELFF.

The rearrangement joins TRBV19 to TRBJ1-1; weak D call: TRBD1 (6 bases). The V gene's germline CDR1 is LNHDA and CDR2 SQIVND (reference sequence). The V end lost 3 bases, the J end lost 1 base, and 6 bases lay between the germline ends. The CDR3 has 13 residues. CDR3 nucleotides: TGTGCCAGTAGTATCAGGGGGAACACTGAAGCTTTCTTT. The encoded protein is CASSIRGNTEAFF.

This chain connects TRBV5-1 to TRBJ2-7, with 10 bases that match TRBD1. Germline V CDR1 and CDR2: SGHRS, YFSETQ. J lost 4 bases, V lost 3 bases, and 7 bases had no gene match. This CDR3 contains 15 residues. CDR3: CASSSGQGFSYEQYF. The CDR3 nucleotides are TGCGCCAGCAGCTCGGGACAGGGGTTTTCGTACGAGCAGTACTTC.

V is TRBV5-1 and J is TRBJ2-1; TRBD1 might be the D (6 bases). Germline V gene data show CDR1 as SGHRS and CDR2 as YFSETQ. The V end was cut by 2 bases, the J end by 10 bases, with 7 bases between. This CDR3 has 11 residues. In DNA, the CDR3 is TGCGCCAGCAGCTTTGACAGGGAGCAGTTCTTC. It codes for CASSFDREQFF.

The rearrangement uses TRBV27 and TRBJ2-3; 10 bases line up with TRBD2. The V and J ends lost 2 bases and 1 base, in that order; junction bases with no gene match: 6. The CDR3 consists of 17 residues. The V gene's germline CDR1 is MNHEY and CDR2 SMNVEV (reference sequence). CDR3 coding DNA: TGTGCCAGCAGTTTAATCCTAGCGGGAGCTGGCACAGATACGCAGTATTTT. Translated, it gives CASSLILAGAGTDTQYF.